Listed here are 30 T cell receptor beta chains from one sample, sequenced in a study of human T cells and chemical hapten exposure. One entry per CDR3 protein, called by TCRdb with MiXCR from the RACE reads. The top ten hold more than 7% of the sample, which has 350,000 or so distinct CDR3 sequences, roughly 6.9% seen once. The time point denotes: patch test 1, 2 weeks after DPC sensitization. The treatment is: therapeutic diphenylcyclopropenone sensitization with weekly scalp DPC. The sample was whole blood, taken in connection with sensitization to the hapten diphenylcyclopropenone (DPC). All receptors come from a woman younger than 35 with alopecia areata. Some clones in this sample may be carry-over from other donors' samples.

Only a few counts were recorded for this clonotype. The chain uses TRBV20-1 and TRBJ1-2; 8 bases match TRBD1. The CDR3 has 15 amino acids. CDR1 and CDR2 from the germline V gene are DFQATT and SNEGSKA (reference sequence). Trimming cost V 6 bases and J 0 bases; bases outside gene matches: 9. DNA for the CDR3: TGCAGTGCCACCCGACAGGGGAGGGCTAACTATGGCTACACCTTC. Its protein is CSATRQGRANYGYTF.

This clonotype was counted between two and nine times. The V call is TRBV2, the J call TRBJ2-3; TRBD2 aligns across 9 bases. Per germline, CDR1 SNHLY and CDR2 FYNNEI. CDR3 length: 15 amino acids. Unmatched junction bases numbered 7, after V lost 7 bases and J lost 2 bases. The CDR3 nucleotides read TGTGCCAGCAACAATCTAGCGGGGTCCACAGATACGCAGTATTTT. It is translated as CASNNLAGSTDTQYF.

This clonotype was counted at least ten times. The DNA of the CDR3 is TGTGCCAGCAGTTACGTGGGCCTGGGCACTGAAGCTTTCTTT. This translates into CASSYVGLGTEAFF. The chain combines TRBV6-6 with TRBJ1-1; D gene uncertain. V was pared by 2 bases and J by 4 bases, with 11 bases between. Germline CDR1 is MNHNY and CDR2 is SVGAGI (reference sequence). This CDR3 has 14 amino acids.

A few counts support this clonotype. The V and J genes are TRBV29-1 and TRBJ2-1, with a weak D call TRBD2 (7 bases). CDR3 length: 14 amino acids. V gave up 8 bases and J gave up 0 bases, with 14 bases separating them. Per the germline V gene, CDR1 is SQVTM and CDR2 is ANQGSEA. The CDR3 is CSLIGGGSYNEQFF. The CDR3 nucleotides read TGCAGCTTGATAGGGGGGGGCTCCTACAATGAGCAGTTCTTC.

This clonotype has ten or more counts. The chain recombines TRBV29-1 with TRBJ2-4; D unresolved. Trimming removed 5 bases at V and 5 bases at J, with 4 bases between. The CDR3 extends over 10 amino acids. The germline V gene has CDR1 SQVTM and CDR2 ANQGSEA. The CDR3 here is CSVRQNIQYF. CDR3 nucleotides: TGCAGCGTTAGGCAAAACATTCAGTACTTC. The variable domain in full, completed from reference TRBV29-1 and TRBJ2-4, reads SAVISQKPSRDICQRGTSLTIQCQVDSQVTMMFWYRQQPGQSLTLIATANQGSEATYESGFVIDKFPISRPNLTFSTLTVSNMSPEDSSIYLCSVRQNIQYFGAGTRLSVL.

This clonotype was seen many times. The chain uses TRBV5-8 and TRBJ2-2; D call uncertain. Germline CDR1 SGHTS, CDR2 YDEGEE. This CDR3 comprises 14 residues. Trimming removed 2 bases from V and 1 base from J, with 6 bases in between. This CDR3 is CASSLFGNTGELFF. CDR3 sequence (DNA): TGTGCCAGCAGCTTATTCGGGAACACCGGGGAGCTGTTTTTT.

This clonotype was seen a handful of times. The chain carries TRBV6-5 and TRBJ1-5; the D is unclear. The CDR3 extends over 14 amino acids. CDR1 is MNHEY and CDR2 is SVGAGI in the germline V gene. V dropped 0 bases and J dropped 5 bases, with 8 bases sitting between them. This CDR3 reads CASSYSPGHQPQHF. For the CDR3, the DNA is TGTGCCAGCAGTTACTCACCGGGTCATCAGCCCCAGCATTTT.

This clonotype has only a few counts. This chain connects TRBV7-2 to TRBJ1-6; TRBD1 agrees at 7 bases. Germline CDR1 SGHTA, CDR2 FQGNSA. The CDR3 runs 14 residues. V shed 5 bases, J shed 10 bases, and the junction held 8 bases outside the gene matches. The CDR3 sequence: CASSPFRDSSPLHF. The CDR3 bases are TGTGCCAGCAGCCCATTCAGGGACAGCTCACCCCTCCACTTT.

CDR3 in DNA: TGTGCCACCAGTGATTTGCTGGGACTAGCGGGGCCAGATACGCAGTATTTT. Its translation: CATSDLLGLAGPDTQYF. The rearrangement joins TRBV24-1 to TRBJ2-3; 13 bases align to TRBD2. Germline CDR1 and CDR2: KGHDR and SFDVKD. This CDR3 has 17 amino acids. Trimming at V came to 0 bases and at J to 4 bases, leaving 3 bases not matched to a gene.

The chain employs TRBV2 and TRBJ2-7; TRBD1 matches 8 bases. This CDR3 is 16 amino acids long. With V trimmed by 7 bases and J by 1 base, 12 bases remained unmatched. CDR1 is SNHLY and CDR2 is FYNNEI in the germline V gene. The CDR3 nucleotides read TGTGCCAGCATCGGGACAGGCCGAAAGACTTCCTACGAGCAGTACTTC. Translating gives CASIGTGRKTSYEQYF.

This clonotype has only a few counts. The chain uses TRBV7-9 and TRBJ2-5, with D possibly TRBD1 on 6 matching bases. The CDR3 has 13 amino acids. Germline values: CDR1 SEHNR, CDR2 FQNEAQ (reference sequence). Trimming cost V 3 bases and J 3 bases, with 8 bases left between them. Written as DNA, the CDR3 is TGTGCCAGCAGCTTTTACAGGGAAGAGACCCAGTACTTC. This encodes CASSFYREETQYF.

There are a few counts of this clonotype. This chain connects TRBV29-1 to TRBJ2-5, with 14 bases matching TRBD2. J gave up 5 bases and V 7 bases, and 6 bases lay outside the gene matches. The CDR3 length is 14 residues. Germline lookup yields CDR1 SQVTM and CDR2 ANQGSEA. The CDR3, as DNA: TGCAGCGGAAAGGGACTAGCGGGGGTGGAGACCCAGTACTTC. Translated: CSGKGLAGVETQYF.

J is TRBJ2-7 and V is TRBV6-1, with 8 bases fitting TRBD2. V shed 0 bases and J 8 bases; nucleotides not matched to a gene: 9. Per the germline V gene, CDR1 is MNHNS and CDR2 is SASEGT. The CDR3 has 15 residues. This CDR3 reads CASSEAPGTRAKQYF. The CDR3 coding sequence is TGTGCCAGCAGTGAAGCCCCAGGGACTAGAGCTAAGCAGTACTTC.

This clonotype was recorded at least ten times. The chain combines TRBV12-3 or TRBV12-4 with TRBJ2-5; D gene unclear. V lost 3 bases to trimming and J lost 4 bases, with 6 bases between them. This CDR3 is 12 amino acids long. CDR3 loop: CASSFYGETQYF. The CDR3 bases are TGTGCCAGCAGTTTTTATGGAGAGACCCAGTACTTC.

The table lists this clonotype with a few counts. The chain couples TRBV5-1 to TRBJ2-1; 11 nucleotides match TRBD2. V shed 4 bases and J 1 base; nucleotides not matched to a gene: 4. The CDR3 consists of 16 residues. In germline, CDR1 is SGHRS, CDR2 YFSETQ. DNA of the CDR3: TGCGCCAGCAGCGCCCTAGCGGGGGGTTCCTACAATGAGCAGTTCTTC. Its protein is CASSALAGGSYNEQFF.

The chain has TRBV7-2 and TRBJ2-4, with D possibly TRBD2 on 5 matching bases. Germline loops: CDR1 SGHTA, CDR2 FQGNSA. The germline V and J ends were trimmed by 6 bases and 0 bases, with 21 bases remaining between them. The CDR3 contains 18 residues. The CDR3 DNA reads as TGTGCCAGCAGTGGGGAGAGGTCGATTAGTTTAGCCAAAAACATTCAGTACTTC. Its protein is CASSGERSISLAKNIQYF. Full variable domain (rest looked up from reference TRBV7-2 and TRBJ2-4): GAGVSQSPSNKVTEKGKDVELRCDPISGHTALYWYRQSLGQGLEFLIYFQGNSAPDKSGLPSDRFSAERTGGSVSTLTIQRTQQEDSAVYLCASSGERSISLAKNIQYFGAGTRLSVL.

This clonotype was recorded a few times. The chain couples TRBV12-3 or TRBV12-4 to TRBJ2-3; D is perhaps TRBD1 (5 bases). This CDR3 spans 16 amino acids. V was trimmed by 7 bases and J by 1 base, leaving 18 bases between them. The CDR3 loop reads CASTLGSGSGTDTQYF. The CDR3 bases are TGTGCCAGCACCCTCGGGTCAGGGTCGGGCACAGATACGCAGTATTTT.

The chain carries TRBV20-1 and TRBJ1-6; D not certain. The germline V gene encodes CDR1 DFQATT and CDR2 SNEGSKA (reference sequence). The CDR3 spans 15 residues. Trimming left V 3 bases short and J 4 bases short, with 13 bases between. CDR3 nucleotides: TGCAGTGCTAGGCCCGGAAGCTATTATAATTCACCCCTCCACTTT. Amino acid sequence: CSARPGSYYNSPLHF.

A word on this clonotype: This may stem from a read error, because a much larger clone lies one nucleotide away. The conserved phenylalanine or tryptophan normally closing the CDR3 is absent here, so this likely arose from a read error. This chain uses TRBV28 with TRBJ2-4, with unresolved D. Germline V gene lookup returns CDR1 MDHEN and CDR2 SYDVKM. V dropped 5 bases and J dropped 8 bases, with 7 bases sitting between them. The CDR3 consists of 11 residues. Here the CDR3 reads CASSKKDIQYL. The CDR3, as DNA: TGTGCCAGCAGTAAGAAAGACATTCAGTACCTC.

This chain joins TRBV6-6 and TRBJ1-1; D is unresolved. This CDR3 is 12 amino acids long. Trimming shortened V by 6 bases and J by 8 bases, and 13 bases separated the two germline ends. Germline V CDR1 and CDR2: MNHNY, SVGAGI (reference sequence). Here the CDR3 DNA reads TGTGCCAGCAGCCACATTACGACGGAAGCTTTCTTT. Its protein is CASSHITTEAFF.

J is TRBJ2-1 and V is TRBV7-6; D is possibly TRBD2 (5 bases). The CDR3 has 16 residues. Per germline, CDR1 SGHVS and CDR2 FNYEAQ. V was cut by 2 bases and J by 0 bases, with 11 bases left in between. The CDR3 sequence is CASSLKRRYSYNEQFF. DNA for the CDR3: TGTGCCAGCAGCTTAAAGCGGCGTTACTCCTACAATGAGCAGTTCTTC.

This clonotype was observed at least ten times. For the CDR3, the DNA is TGTGCCAGCAGTTACGTGGCAGATACGCAGTATTTT. Its translation: CASSYVADTQYF. V and J are TRBV6-2 or TRBV6-3 and TRBJ2-3; D uncertain. The CDR3 has 12 amino acids. CDR1 MNHEY and CDR2 SVGEGT come from the germline V gene. V was trimmed by 2 bases and J by 4 bases, leaving 4 bases between them.

This clonotype was found many times. This sequence joins TRBV29-1 and TRBJ2-1; perhaps TRBD2 as D (6 bases). The CDR3 sequence is 13 residues long. Germline lookup yields CDR1 SQVTM and CDR2 ANQGSEA. Deletions cut 4 bases from V and 5 bases from J, with 12 bases between. The CDR3 sequence: CSVAWRGNNEQFF. DNA for the CDR3: TGCAGCGTTGCGTGGCGGGGCAACAATGAGCAGTTCTTC.

The chain uses TRBV20-1 and TRBJ2-3, with a tentative D call TRBD2 (6 bases). Deletions cut 8 bases from V and 5 bases from J, with 17 bases between. The germline CDR1 and CDR2 sequences are DFQATT and SNEGSKA (reference sequence). CDR3 length equals 13 residues. The CDR3 region has the DNA TGCAGTTCGGTGGGACTGGGCCAAGATACGCAGTATTTT. The encoded protein is CSSVGLGQDTQYF.

The table lists this clonotype with many counts. The chain has TRBV9 and TRBJ2-5; D is ambiguous. The CDR3 runs to 12 residues. Germline values: CDR1 SGDLS, CDR2 YYNGEE. V dropped 7 bases and J dropped 2 bases, with 9 bases sitting between them. Here the CDR3 reads CASGDTQETQYF. In DNA form, the CDR3 reads TGTGCCAGCGGGGATACACAAGAGACCCAGTACTTC.

Note on this clonotype: Possible read error: a much larger clone is one base away. The V gene is TRBV5-6, the J gene TRBJ2-1, with D possibly TRBD2 on 5 matching bases. V was trimmed by 3 bases and J by 0 bases, leaving 34 bases between them. In germline, CDR1 is SGHDT, CDR2 YYEEEE. This CDR3 has 23 amino acids. The CDR3 DNA reads TGTGCCAGCAGCTCGCACTTCATTAGAGGACCTAGCCCAACTTCTAGCTCCTACAATGAGCAGTTCTTC. Translation gives CASSSHFIRGPSPTSSSYNEQFF. The full variable domain, rest sourced from reference TRBV5-6 and TRBJ2-1, is DAGVTQSPTHLIKTRGQQVTLRCSPKSGHDTVSWYQQALGQGPQFIFQYYEEEERQRGNFPDRFSGHQFPNYSSELNVNALLLGDSALYLCASSSHFIRGPSPTSSSYNEQFFGPGTRLTVL.

This clonotype was observed at least ten times. The chain links TRBV7-2 to TRBJ2-3; D is undetermined. The germline V gene encodes CDR1 SGHTA and CDR2 FQGNSA. V was cut by 2 bases and J by 6 bases, with 9 bases left in between. The CDR3 sequence is 13 residues long. The DNA of the CDR3 is TGTGCCAGCAGCTTAAACCCAGGTGATACGCAGTATTTT. It is translated as CASSLNPGDTQYF.

The chain combines TRBV21-1 with TRBJ1-2; whether TRBD1, the table's D call, matches the DNA was not checked. TRBV21-1 is annotated as a pseudogene. CDR3 size: 13 residues. Here the CDR3 reads CASSKVGRAGYTF. The CDR3 DNA reads TGTGCCAGCAGCAAAGTAGGCAGGGCTGGCTACACCTTC.

V and J are TRBV7-3 and TRBJ2-3; D possibly corresponds to TRBD2 (6 bases). The CDR3 totals 17 residues. V dropped 5 bases and J dropped 1 base, with 19 bases sitting between them. Germline lookup yields CDR1 SGHTA and CDR2 FQGTGA. The DNA for the CDR3 is TGTGCCAGCAGCCCGGCCCGGGGGTCCCTGGGCACAGATACGCAGTATTTT. This gives the protein CASSPARGSLGTDTQYF.

The chain is built from TRBV18 and TRBJ1-6; tentative D call: TRBD1 (5 bases). Per germline, CDR1 KGHSH and CDR2 LQKENI. The CDR3 has 13 residues. V dropped 1 base and J dropped 9 bases, with 7 bases sitting between them. CDR3 amino acids: CASSPRGSSPLHF. For the CDR3, the DNA is TGTGCCAGCTCACCACGGGGGAGTTCACCCCTCCACTTT.